Included here is one T cell receptor beta chain sequence, with context. Its antigen remains unidentified. Unstimulated Tregs (CD4+CD25+CD127-) and CD4+CD25- non-Tregs were sorted from PBMCs. TCRdb's table, derived via immunoSEQ multiplex PCR, lists solely in-frame clones and lacks some. Counted here are some 55,000 clones, about 86% occurring once; the ten biggest clones make up under 6.5%. These data come from a study of Tregs in tolerant kidney transplant recipients. General study findings and limits: Tregs expanded with activated donor B cells seemed most donor-specific. This study did not directly address biological reproducibility. Validation in larger populations is needed because few patients were studied.

The specimen sequenced was CD4+ T cells from blood. This TCR came from a human donor in good health.

The CDR3 bases are TGTGCCAGTAGTATAGAAACGGGGGAGTTTCTGTTCTTC. Translated, it gives CASSIETGEFLFF. The V gene is TRBV19, the J gene TRBJ2-1; weak D call: TRBD2 (6 bases). V lost 0 bases, J lost 15 bases, and 15 bases lay in between. Germline-derived CDR1 and CDR2 are LNHDA and SQIVND (reference sequence). CDR3 size: 13 residues.